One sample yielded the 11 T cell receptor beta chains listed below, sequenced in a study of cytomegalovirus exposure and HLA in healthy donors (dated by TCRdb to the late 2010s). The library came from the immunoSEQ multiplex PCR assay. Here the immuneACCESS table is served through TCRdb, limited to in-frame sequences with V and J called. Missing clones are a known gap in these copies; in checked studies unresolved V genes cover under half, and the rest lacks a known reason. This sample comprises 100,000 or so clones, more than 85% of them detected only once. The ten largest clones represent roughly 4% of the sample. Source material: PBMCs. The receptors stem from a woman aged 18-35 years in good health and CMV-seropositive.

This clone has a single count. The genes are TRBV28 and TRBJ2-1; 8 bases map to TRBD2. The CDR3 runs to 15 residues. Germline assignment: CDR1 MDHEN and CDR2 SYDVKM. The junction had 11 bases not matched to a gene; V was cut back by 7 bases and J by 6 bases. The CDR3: CASTMGGGRLNEQFF. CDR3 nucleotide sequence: TGTGCCAGCACCATGGGGGGCGGGAGGCTCAATGAGCAGTTCTTC. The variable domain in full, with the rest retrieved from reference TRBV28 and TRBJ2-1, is DVKVTQSSRYLVKRTGEKVFLECVQDMDHENMFWYRQDPGLGLRLIYFSYDVKMKEKGDIPEGYSVSREKKERFSLILESASTNQTSMYLCASTMGGGRLNEQFFGPGTRLTVL.

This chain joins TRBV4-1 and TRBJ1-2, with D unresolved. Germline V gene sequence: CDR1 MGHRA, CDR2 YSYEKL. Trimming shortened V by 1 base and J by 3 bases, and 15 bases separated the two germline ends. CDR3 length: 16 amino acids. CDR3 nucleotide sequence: TGCGCCAGCAGCCAAGCACAGATTTTCGGGGACTATGGCTACACCTTC. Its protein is CASSQAQIFGDYGYTF.

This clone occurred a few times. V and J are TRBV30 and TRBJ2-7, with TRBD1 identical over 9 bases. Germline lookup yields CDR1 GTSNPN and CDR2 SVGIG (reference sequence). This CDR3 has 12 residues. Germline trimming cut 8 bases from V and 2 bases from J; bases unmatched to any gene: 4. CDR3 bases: TGTGCCATCCGGGACAGGGCCTACGAGCAGTACTTC. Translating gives CAIRDRAYEQYF.

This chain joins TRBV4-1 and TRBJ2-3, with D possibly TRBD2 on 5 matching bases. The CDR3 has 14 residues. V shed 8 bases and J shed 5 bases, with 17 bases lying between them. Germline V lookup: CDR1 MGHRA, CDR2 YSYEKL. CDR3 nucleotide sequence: TGCGCCAGCGGGTCCAGCGCGGGTAGAGATACGCAGTATTTT. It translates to CASGSSAGRDTQYF.

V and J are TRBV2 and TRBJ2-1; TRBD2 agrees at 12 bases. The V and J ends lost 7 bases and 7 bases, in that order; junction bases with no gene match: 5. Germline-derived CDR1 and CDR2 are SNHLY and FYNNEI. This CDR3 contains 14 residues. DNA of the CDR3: TGTGCCAGCACCCAGGGGACTAGCGGGAATGAGCAGTTCTTC. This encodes CASTQGTSGNEQFF.

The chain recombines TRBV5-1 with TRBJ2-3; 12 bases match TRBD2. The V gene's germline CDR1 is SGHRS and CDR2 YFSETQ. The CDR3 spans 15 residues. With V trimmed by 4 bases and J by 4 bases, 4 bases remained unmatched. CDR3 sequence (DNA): TGCGCCAGCAGCCCTACTAGCGGGAGGTCAGATACGCAGTATTTT. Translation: CASSPTSGRSDTQYF.

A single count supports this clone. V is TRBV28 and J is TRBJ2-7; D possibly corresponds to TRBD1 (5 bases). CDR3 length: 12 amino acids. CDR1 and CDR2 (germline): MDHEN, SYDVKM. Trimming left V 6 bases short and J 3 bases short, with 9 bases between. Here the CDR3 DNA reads TGTGCCAGCAGACAGGCAGACTACGAGCAGTACTTC. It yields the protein CASRQADYEQYF.

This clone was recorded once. In DNA form, the CDR3 reads TGTGCCAGCAGCTTAGACAGGGGGTTCTATGGCTACACCTTC. Residues: CASSLDRGFYGYTF. The chain recombines TRBV7-9 with TRBJ1-2; 8 bases are a match to TRBD1. CDR1 is SEHNR, CDR2 FQNEAQ, per germline (reference sequence). The CDR3 is 14 residues long. Unmatched junction bases numbered 2, after V lost 1 base and J lost 4 bases.

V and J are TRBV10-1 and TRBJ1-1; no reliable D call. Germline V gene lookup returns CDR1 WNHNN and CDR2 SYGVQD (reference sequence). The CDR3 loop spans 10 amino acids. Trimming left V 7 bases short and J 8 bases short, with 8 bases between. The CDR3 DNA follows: TGCGCCAGCATAGGAGGAGAAGCTTTCTTT. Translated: CASIGGEAFF.

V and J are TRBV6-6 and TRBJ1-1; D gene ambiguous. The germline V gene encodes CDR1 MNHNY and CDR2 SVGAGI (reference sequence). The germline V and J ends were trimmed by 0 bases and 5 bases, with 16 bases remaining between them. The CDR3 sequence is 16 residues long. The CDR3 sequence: CASSYSAGASGTEAFF. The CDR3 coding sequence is TGTGCCAGCAGTTACTCGGCGGGAGCTAGTGGGACTGAAGCTTTCTTT.

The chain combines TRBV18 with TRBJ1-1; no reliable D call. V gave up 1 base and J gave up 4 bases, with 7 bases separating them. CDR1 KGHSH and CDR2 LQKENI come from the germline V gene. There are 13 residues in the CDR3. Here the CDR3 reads CASSPQSGTEAFF. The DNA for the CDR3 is TGTGCCAGCTCACCACAGTCGGGCACTGAAGCTTTCTTT.